The 20 T cell receptor beta chains given below trace back to one sample, sequenced in a study of T cells in localized non-small cell lung cancer. Some clones are missing from TCRdb's copy, which holds only in-frame ones; the method was immunoSEQ multiplex PCR. This table has approximately 1,500 clones, roughly 26% appearing once. The sequences come from normal lung tissue next to the tumor, collected before any cancer treatment. The source of these receptors is a male donor older than 55 with stage I lung adenocarcinoma.

This clone rates as medium-sized. V and J are TRBV11-3 and TRBJ2-5, with 7 bases lining up with TRBD1. In germline, CDR1 is SGHNT, CDR2 YENEEA. Trimming took 5 bases from V and 1 from J; bases not matched to a gene: 4. The CDR3 is made up of 14 amino acids. This CDR3 is CASSPDRVQETQYF. CDR3 bases: TGTGCCAGCAGCCCCGACAGGGTCCAAGAGACCCAGTACTTC.

This clone was observed a few times. J is TRBJ2-3 and V is TRBV29-1, with 8 bases lining up with TRBD1. With 5 bases clipped from V and 2 bases from J, the junction kept 6 bases outside the gene matches. The germline CDR1 and CDR2 sequences are SQVTM and ANQGSEA. The CDR3 consists of 14 residues. The DNA of the CDR3 is TGCAGCGTTCTGGACAGGGCCTTCACAGATACGCAGTATTTT. Amino acid sequence: CSVLDRAFTDTQYF.

Only a few counts were recorded for this clone. V gene TRBV6-8 combines with J gene TRBJ2-1, with D possibly matching TRBD2 (6 bases). CDR1 and CDR2 from the germline V gene are MNHGY and SAAAGT. The CDR3 is 18 amino acids. V was clipped by 1 base and J by 6 bases, with 22 bases between them. The CDR3 DNA sequence: TGTGCCAGCAGTTACTTTCGCGGGGCAACCATTCTGTCCAATGAGCAGTTCTTC. This sequence encodes CASSYFRGATILSNEQFF.

This sequence joins TRBV18 and TRBJ1-4; 9 bases fit TRBD1. The junction had 7 bases not matched to a gene; V was cut back by 0 bases and J by 8 bases. The length of the CDR3 is 16 residues. The germline V gene has CDR1 KGHSH and CDR2 LQKENI. Here the CDR3 DNA reads TGTGCCAGCTCACCACCGCAGGGACAGGGCGGAGAAAAACTGTTTTTT. Its protein is CASSPPQGQGGEKLFF.

This chain connects TRBV18 to TRBJ2-1; D tentatively fits TRBD1 or TRBD2 (6 bases each). Trimming removed 3 bases from V and 4 bases from J, with 13 bases in between. CDR3 size: 15 residues. Germline lookup yields CDR1 KGHSH and CDR2 LQKENI. The CDR3 sequence is CASSPPGGPYNEQFF. CDR3 sequence (DNA): TGTGCCAGCTCACCCCCCGGGGGCCCATACAATGAGCAGTTCTTC. The variable domain in full, completed from reference TRBV18 and TRBJ2-1, reads NAGVMQNPRHLVRRRGQEARLRCSPMKGHSHVYWYRQLPEEGLKFMVYLQKENIIDESGMPKERFSAEFPKEGPSILRIQQVVRGDSAAYFCASSPPGGPYNEQFFGPGTRLTVL.

In its sample, this clone ranks as medium-sized. This chain connects TRBV6-8 to TRBJ2-1; possible D gene TRBD1, 5 bases. This CDR3 region has 15 residues. The V gene's germline CDR1 is MNHGY and CDR2 SAAAGT. Trimming removed 7 bases at V and 7 bases at J, with 20 bases between. The CDR3 is CASTQVWQGGNEQFF. The CDR3 DNA follows: TGTGCCAGCACCCAGGTGTGGCAGGGTGGGAATGAGCAGTTCTTC.

This clone occurred a few times. V is TRBV9 and J is TRBJ2-7; TRBD2 might be the D (5 bases). Germline CDR1 SGDLS, CDR2 YYNGEE. The CDR3 consists of 16 residues. The V and J ends lost 2 bases and 4 bases respectively, with 19 bases between them. The CDR3 bases are TGTGCCAGCAGCGTCGGACGGGCAGCGGAGCTTTACGAGCAGTACTTC. It codes for CASSVGRAAELYEQYF.

The CDR3: CASSERGAGTGELFF. The CDR3 DNA follows: TGCGCCAGCAGTGAGAGGGGGGCGGGCACCGGGGAGCTGTTTTTT. The chain couples TRBV10-2 to TRBJ2-2; possibly TRBD1 or TRBD2 for D (6 bases each). From germline, CDR1 is WSHSY and CDR2 SAAADI. The V end was cut by 2 bases, the J end by 4 bases, with 11 bases between. The CDR3 is 15 amino acids.

The chain uses TRBV5-1 and TRBJ2-7; D is undetermined. V lost 4 bases to trimming and J lost 6 bases, with 17 bases between them. CDR1 and CDR2 (germline): SGHRS, YFSETQ. The CDR3 sequence is 14 residues long. CDR3 in DNA: TGCGCCAGCAGCGAAGCCCCCGCCCCCACCGAGCAGTACTTC. Translated: CASSEAPAPTEQYF.

The chain couples TRBV10-3 to TRBJ1-5; no reliable D call. Germline CDR1 and CDR2: ENHRY and SYGVKD. CDR3 length: 14 amino acids. V lost 3 bases and J lost 3, with 9 bases in between. Here the CDR3 DNA reads TGTGCCATCAGTGATCTGGGCCTCAATCAGCCCCAGCATTTT. It translates to CAISDLGLNQPQHF.

This clone was seen only a few times. V and J are TRBV11-3 and TRBJ2-7; the D is unclear. V shed 1 base and J shed 2 bases, with 15 bases lying between them. This CDR3 spans 16 amino acids. Germline-derived CDR1 and CDR2 are SGHNT and YENEEA. DNA for the CDR3: TGTGCCAGCAGCTTAGTTGAGTCAGCCGGTACCTACGAGCAGTACTTC. This codes for CASSLVESAGTYEQYF.

V is TRBV19 and J is TRBJ1-1, with D unclear. Germline V gene lookup returns CDR1 LNHDA and CDR2 SQIVND (reference sequence). V was trimmed by 10 bases and J by 3 bases, leaving 18 bases between them. The CDR3 extends over 14 amino acids. The CDR3 reads CATLREEGDTEAFF. The CDR3 DNA sequence: TGTGCCACCCTTCGGGAGGAGGGCGACACTGAAGCTTTCTTT.

This clone came up a few times. The V gene is TRBV6-7, the J gene TRBJ2-1; no reliable D call. TRBV6-7 is classed as an ORF, of uncertain function. The CDR3 contains 11 residues. Trimming stripped 6 bases from V and 5 bases from J, with 5 bases between. The CDR3, as DNA: TGTGCCAGCAGCGTAAACAATGAGCAGTTCTTC. Its protein is CASSVNNEQFF.

The V call is TRBV29-1, the J call TRBJ2-7, with TRBD1 as a possible D gene (5 bases). There are 12 residues in the CDR3. The V end lost 5 bases, the J end lost 2 bases, and 10 bases lay between the germline ends. Germline-derived CDR1 and CDR2 are SQVTM and ANQGSEA. This CDR3 is CSVHGQPYEQYF. The CDR3 bases are TGCAGCGTTCATGGACAACCCTACGAGCAGTACTTC.

This clone has just one count. The V gene is TRBV29-1, the J gene TRBJ2-5; tentatively, D is TRBD2 (5 bases). The germline V gene has CDR1 SQVTM and CDR2 ANQGSEA. The ends were cut back, 4 bases at V and 4 bases at J, with 13 bases in the middle. This CDR3 is 13 amino acids long. The CDR3 coding sequence is TGCAGCGTTGTGCCTAGCTTCCGAGAGACCCAGTACTTC. Encoded protein: CSVVPSFRETQYF.

The table lists this clone with a few counts. V usage is TRBV18 and J usage is TRBJ2-7, with D perhaps matching TRBD1 or TRBD2 (5 bases each). V dropped 3 bases and J dropped 7 bases, with 16 bases sitting between them. Germline CDR1 and CDR2: KGHSH and LQKENI. CDR3 length equals 14 residues. CDR3: CASSPGTPNLEQYF. In DNA, the CDR3 is TGTGCCAGCTCACCCGGGACCCCCAACTTGGAGCAGTACTTC.

The chain couples TRBV18 to TRBJ2-2; 9 bases align to TRBD1. V lost 2 bases, J lost 6 bases, and 1 base stayed unmatched. This CDR3 region has 14 residues. Germline CDR1 KGHSH, CDR2 LQKENI. The CDR3 coding sequence is TGTGCCAGCTCACCAGGACAGGGGTCCGGGGAGCTGTTTTTT. Translating it yields CASSPGQGSGELFF. The full variable domain, completed using reference TRBV18 and TRBJ2-2, is NAGVMQNPRHLVRRRGQEARLRCSPMKGHSHVYWYRQLPEEGLKFMVYLQKENIIDESGMPKERFSAEFPKEGPSILRIQQVVRGDSAAYFCASSPGQGSGELFFGEGSRLTVL.

The chain joins TRBV27 to TRBJ1-5; D gene unclear. Trimming removed 4 bases at V and 5 bases at J, with 15 bases between. The CDR3 loop spans 15 amino acids. Looked up from germline, CDR1 is MNHEY and CDR2 is SMNVEV (reference sequence). The CDR3 region has the DNA TGTGCCAGCAGTTCCTCCGTGGGTGGGGATCAGCCCCAGCATTTT. Its translation: CASSSSVGGDQPQHF.

The rearrangement links TRBV30 to TRBJ1-2, with a tentative D call TRBD1 (6 bases). The CDR3 extends over 17 amino acids. The V end was cut by 1 base, the J end by 3 bases, with 21 bases between. CDR1 is GTSNPN and CDR2 is SVGIG in the germline V gene (reference sequence). The CDR3 region has the DNA TGTGCCTGGAGTGGCGCGCCGGGTCCCAGGGGCTACTATGGCTACACCTTC. This encodes CAWSGAPGPRGYYGYTF.

The chain links TRBV5-1 to TRBJ2-7; TRBD2 agrees at 7 bases. The trim removed 3 bases at V and 3 bases at J, leaving 9 bases unmatched. From germline, CDR1 is SGHRS and CDR2 YFSETQ. The CDR3 has 15 amino acids. The DNA of the CDR3 is TGCGCCAGCAGCTCTGTCGGGACTACCCTCTACGAGCAGTACTTC. Its protein is CASSSVGTTLYEQYF. Based on the CDR3 plus reference TRBV5-1 and TRBJ2-7, the full variable domain is KAGVTQTPRYLIKTRGQQVTLSCSPISGHRSVSWYQQTPGQGLQFLFEYFSETQRNKGNFPGRFSGRQFSNSRSEMNVSTLELGDSALYLCASSSVGTTLYEQYFGPGTRLTVT.